This T cell receptor beta chain was captured in a study of T cell responses to AZD1222 COVID-19 vaccine (dated by TCRdb to about 2021). For context, the study as a whole: AZD1222 recipients whose second dose came at about 4 weeks and those whose second dose came at about 12 weeks were combined into one group, since spike-specific TCR depth and breadth did not differ between the two schedules. A total of around 240 trial participants underwent TCR sequencing, of whom some 210 received two doses of AZD1222 and about 26 received two doses of the MenACWY control vaccine. Trial participants were enrolled into age subgroups of 18-55, 56-69 and 70-plus years, which contained about 150, 27 and 61 TCR-sequenced participants, respectively. Overall results and qualifications from the work: Only six AZD1222 recipients were SARS-CoV-2 seropositive at baseline, limiting conclusions about previously exposed vaccinees. Nearly half of unique spike-specific TCRs reportedly recognized epitopes outside regions mutated in the B.1.351 and B.1.1.7 variants. Spike-specific TCR breadth and depth rose significantly after two AZD1222 doses compared with day 0 and with MenACWY recipients. Because no day 14 peak-response samples were available, repertoires were characterized only after the peak T cell response. Participants were mostly white British and included more females than males, and it was suggested by the authors that clonal diversity may have been underestimated. CD4 TCRs associated with the vaccine covered the entire spike protein, and the dominant responses were in regions 160-218 and 743-854. The 56-69-year group was small, and its depth increase did not reach significance, likely because of low power.

The time point label of this sample denotes: baseline before first vaccination. The vaccinee samples were drawn from two UK trials, COV001 and COV002, one of which was a single-blind randomized controlled phase 2/3 trial testing AZD1222 (ChAdOx1 nCoV-19) in healthy adults. For TCRbeta chain sequencing, PBMC samples from trial participants were taken at day 0 and at day 28 after the second dose. This clone was seen a handful of times. Its specific antigen is unknown. Base qualities were left out, and no much larger clone turns up one base away. Taken from cysteine to phenylalanine, the CDR3 has 15 residues. CDR3 DNA is the only sequence kept; it has 45 bases, read in frame from the first base. V is shortened by 6 bases, J by 4 bases, and the region joining them spans 18 bases. The CDR1 and CDR2 encoded by the germline V gene (reference sequence) are LNHDA and SQIVND. The CDR3 regions of human TCRbeta chains were analyzed by immunosequencing. For the original study's pipeline: TCRs in the repertoires were matched against a reference library of SARS-CoV-2-specific TCRs that had been generated with the MIRA antigen-specificity platform. Breadth meant the fraction of unique TCRs that were SARS-CoV-2-associated, whereas depth meant the fraction of total T cells that were SARS-CoV-2-associated. Using the MIRA data, every spike-specific TCR was mapped to the spike region that the TCR reacted to and assigned to either a CD4 or a CD8 class. Log10-transformed breadth and depth values were compared by one-way ANOVA with Sidak's multiple comparisons tests. In TCRdb, the immuneACCESS table is reduced to in-frame sequences with V and J assigned. These tables do not hold every clone; where another copy was compared, an unresolved V gene accounts for under half, and the others remain unexplained. The V and J calls and clone size were taken over from that table, and D and trimming were inferred from the DNA. The sample profile shows around 140,000 clones; 80% to 90% of them were found once. The ten biggest clones cover approximately 1.5% of the sample.

The input for sequencing was peripheral blood, taken on day 0 of AZD1222 vaccination. Rearrangement joined TRBV19 to TRBJ1-2, with the identity of the D gene unclear. This TCR was sampled from an adult in good health. The DNA sequence is TGTGCCAGTAGGGAAGGGCCCTCTTGGGGCTATGGCTACACCTTC. It encodes CASREGPSWGYGYTF.